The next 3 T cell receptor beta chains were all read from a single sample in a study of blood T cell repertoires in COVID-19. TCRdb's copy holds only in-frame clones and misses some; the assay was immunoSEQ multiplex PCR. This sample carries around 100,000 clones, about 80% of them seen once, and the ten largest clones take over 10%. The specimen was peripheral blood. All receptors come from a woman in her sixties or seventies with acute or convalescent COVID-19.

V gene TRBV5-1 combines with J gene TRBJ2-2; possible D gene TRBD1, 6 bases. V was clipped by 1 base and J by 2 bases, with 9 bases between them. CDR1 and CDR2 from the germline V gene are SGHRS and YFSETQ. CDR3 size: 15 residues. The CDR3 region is CASSLQGSNTGELFF. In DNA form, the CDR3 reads TGCGCCAGCAGCTTGCAGGGGTCCAACACCGGGGAGCTGTTTTTT.

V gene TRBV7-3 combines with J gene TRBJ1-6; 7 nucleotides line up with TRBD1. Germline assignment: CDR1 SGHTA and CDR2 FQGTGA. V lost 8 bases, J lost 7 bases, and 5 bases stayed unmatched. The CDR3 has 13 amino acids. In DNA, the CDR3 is TGTGCCAGCGGGCAGGGACAGAATTCACCCCTCCACTTT. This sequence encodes CASGQGQNSPLHF. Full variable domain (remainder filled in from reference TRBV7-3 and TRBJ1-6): GAGVSQTPSNKVTEKGKYVELRCDPISGHTALYWYRQSLGQGPEFLIYFQGTGAADDSGLPNDRFFAVRPEGSVSTLKIQRTERGDSAVYLCASGQGQNSPLHFGNGTRLTVT.

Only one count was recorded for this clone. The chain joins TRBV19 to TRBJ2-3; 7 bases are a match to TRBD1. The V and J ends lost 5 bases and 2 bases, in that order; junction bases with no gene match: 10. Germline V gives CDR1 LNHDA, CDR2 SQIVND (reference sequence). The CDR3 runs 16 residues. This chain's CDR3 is CASSDSPGQFTDTQYF. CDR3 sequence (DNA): TGTGCCAGTAGTGATTCCCCGGGACAGTTCACAGATACGCAGTATTTT.